Below are 23 T cell receptor beta chains sequenced from a single sample in a study of CD8 T cells in Susac syndrome (dated by TCRdb to between 2018 and 2021). Library preparation employed the immunoSEQ multiplex PCR assay. RNA was extracted using the RNeasy kit, and about 0.45 to 1 microgram was reverse transcribed with random hexamers. Through fastp at Q25 and MiXCR, TCRdb rebuilt clones from the public reads, retaining in-frame beta chains. Rows are unified per CDR3 protein, each entry keeping the most common DNA and genes. For this sample there are about 22,000 distinct CDR3 sequences; around 92% appear just once. The ten largest clonotypes hold 0.27% of the sample. Sequencing was carried out using CD8+ T cells from PBMCs. Receptors originate from a human donor in good health.

The chain is built from TRBV20-1 and TRBJ2-1; D could derive from TRBD1 or TRBD2 (5 bases each). V dropped 0 bases and J dropped 4 bases, with 10 bases sitting between them. CDR1 and CDR2 (germline): DFQATT, SNEGSKA (reference sequence). The CDR3 consists of 14 residues. In DNA form, the CDR3 reads TGCAGTGCTAGAGATCTTGGGGGATACAATGAGCAGTTCTTC. It yields the protein CSARDLGGYNEQFF.

The rearrangement links TRBV13 to TRBJ2-7; D possibly corresponds to TRBD1 (5 bases). The CDR3 loop spans 15 amino acids. V dropped 5 bases and J dropped 0 bases, with 14 bases sitting between them. Germline V gives CDR1 PRHDT, CDR2 FYEKMQ (reference sequence). The CDR3 loop is CASSPRGRASYEQYF. DNA of the CDR3: TGTGCCAGCAGCCCGCGCGGCAGGGCCTCCTACGAGCAGTACTTC. The full variable domain, rest sourced from reference TRBV13 and TRBJ2-7, is AAGVIQSPRHLIKEKRETATLKCYPIPRHDTVYWYQQGPGQDPQFLISFYEKMQSDKGSIPDRFSAQQFSDYHSELNMSSLELGDSALYFCASSPRGRASYEQYFGPGTRLTVT.

This CDR3 reads CASSAAGLPIDEQFF. For the CDR3, the DNA is TGTGCCAGCAGCGCCGCGGGACTCCCCATAGATGAGCAGTTCTTC. J is TRBJ2-1 and V is TRBV9; the D gene is possibly TRBD2 (6 bases). The germline CDR1 and CDR2 sequences are SGDLS and YYNGEE. This CDR3 is built from 15 residues. Trimming pared 3 bases from V and 8 bases from J, leaving 18 bases between.

V usage is TRBV24-1 and J usage is TRBJ2-3, with a possible D match to TRBD2 (6 bases). The V gene lost 5 bases and the J gene lost 1 base, with 6 bases spanning the gap. Germline V gene sequence: CDR1 KGHDR, CDR2 SFDVKD. The CDR3 runs to 13 residues. The CDR3 region is CATSGGGTDTQYF. The CDR3 region has the DNA TGTGCCACCAGTGGGGGGGGCACAGATACGCAGTATTTT.

This chain links TRBV20-1 with TRBJ2-1; 10 bases are shared with TRBD2. This CDR3 region has 14 residues. V dropped 4 bases and J dropped 3; count of bases not matched to a gene: 3. Looked up from germline, CDR1 is DFQATT and CDR2 is SNEGSKA (reference sequence). The CDR3 DNA follows: TGCAGTGCTACCAGCGGGGGGGACTACAATGAGCAGTTCTTC. Its protein is CSATSGGDYNEQFF.

The chain recombines TRBV2 with TRBJ1-6, with 7 nucleotides matching TRBD1. The CDR3 contains 13 residues. The germline CDR1 and CDR2 sequences are SNHLY and FYNNEI. Germline trimming cut 7 bases from V and 6 bases from J; bases unmatched to any gene: 3. CDR3 in amino acids: CASTDRANSPLHF. The DNA for the CDR3 is TGTGCCAGCACCGACAGGGCTAATTCACCCCTCCACTTT.

CDR3 nucleotide sequence: TGTGCCAGCAGCTTGCCGACAGATACGCAGTATTTT. This translates into CASSLPTDTQYF. The chain combines TRBV5-4 with TRBJ2-3, with no clear D. V lost 1 base and J lost 3, with 3 bases in between. CDR1 SGHNT and CDR2 YYREEE come from the germline V gene (reference sequence). This CDR3 spans 12 amino acids.

This chain joins TRBV2 and TRBJ1-3; 8 positions match TRBD1. The V gene end was trimmed by 1 base and the J gene end by 4 bases; junction bases not matched to a gene: 3. CDR3 length: 15 amino acids. CDR1 and CDR2 from the germline V gene are SNHLY and FYNNEI. CDR3 protein: CASSEGTGSGNTIYF. The CDR3 DNA reads as TGTGCCAGCAGTGAAGGGACAGGGTCCGGAAACACCATATATTTT.

CDR3 in DNA: TGTGCCAGCCAGGCAGGGAACACCTATGGCTACACCTTC. Its translation is CASQAGNTYGYTF. The J gene is TRBJ1-2, the V gene TRBV13; tentatively, D is TRBD1 (5 bases). The CDR3 has 13 amino acids. V lost 8 bases to trimming and J lost 4 bases, with 14 bases between them. From germline, CDR1 is PRHDT and CDR2 FYEKMQ (reference sequence). Full variable domain (rest looked up from reference TRBV13 and TRBJ1-2): AAGVIQSPRHLIKEKRETATLKCYPIPRHDTVYWYQQGPGQDPQFLISFYEKMQSDKGSIPDRFSAQQFSDYHSELNMSSLELGDSALYFCASQAGNTYGYTFGSGTRLTVV.

The V call is TRBV9, the J call TRBJ1-2; 7 nucleotides align to TRBD1. J was trimmed by 8 bases and V by 3 bases; bases with no gene match: 7. This CDR3 region has 13 residues. The germline V gene has CDR1 SGDLS and CDR2 YYNGEE. The CDR3: CASSAGQTFGYTF. The CDR3 region has the DNA TGTGCCAGCAGCGCGGGACAGACTTTCGGCTACACCTTC.

Notes on this clonotype: The limits of the CDR3 on the DNA are not certain, so only TCRdb's listed CDR3 is given. This sequence joins TRBV6-2 or TRBV6-3 and TRBJ2-7; TRBD1, the D gene given by the table, was not confirmed from the DNA. The CDR3 is made up of 15 amino acids, end residues included. CDR1 MNHEY and CDR2 SVGEGT come from the germline V gene. CDR3 in amino acids: CASSYFGPGAYEQYF.

This clonotype has just one count. V is TRBV5-5 and J is TRBJ2-2; D not certain. The germline gives CDR1 SGHKS, CDR2 YYEKEE (reference sequence). V was trimmed by 2 bases and J by 3 bases, leaving 14 bases between them. There are 16 residues in the CDR3. CDR3 in DNA: TGTGCCAGCAGCTTTGAAGGCGGAAGGTACACCGGGGAGCTGTTTTTT. Its protein product is CASSFEGGRYTGELFF.

J is TRBJ1-5 and V is TRBV5-6; D gene uncertain. There are 14 residues in the CDR3. Germline CDR1 is SGHDT and CDR2 is YYEEEE. V lost 1 base and J 3 bases, leaving 8 bases between the germline ends. CDR3 region: CASSLRILNQPQHF. The CDR3, as DNA: TGTGCCAGCAGCTTGAGGATACTCAATCAGCCCCAGCATTTT.

The chain uses TRBV3-1 and TRBJ2-7, with a weak D call TRBD2 (6 bases). Trimming shortened V by 0 bases and J by 2 bases, and 14 bases separated the two germline ends. Germline-derived CDR1 and CDR2 are LGHDT and YNNKEL (reference sequence). The CDR3 runs 16 residues. CDR3 nucleotide sequence: TGTGCCAGCAGCCAAGATTCGGGGGAGCCTACCTACGAGCAGTACTTC. Its translation: CASSQDSGEPTYEQYF.

The V gene is TRBV4-3, the J gene TRBJ1-3; 9 nucleotides align to TRBD1. The junction had 3 bases not matched to a gene; V was cut back by 4 bases and J by 2 bases. From germline, CDR1 is LGHNA and CDR2 YSLEER. The CDR3 runs 15 residues. CDR3 protein: CASSRGTGTGNTIYF. CDR3 sequence (DNA): TGCGCCAGCAGCCGTGGGACAGGGACTGGAAACACCATATATTTT.

The gene calls are TRBV7-9 and TRBJ1-4, with D unclear. CDR1 and CDR2 from the germline V gene are SEHNR and FQNEAQ (reference sequence). This CDR3 contains 12 residues. The germline V and J ends were trimmed by 6 bases and 11 bases, with 13 bases remaining between them. The CDR3 coding sequence is TGTGCCAGCAGTCACGAGAGGGAGAAACTGTTTTTT. Amino acids: CASSHEREKLFF.

The rearrangement joins TRBV7-9 to TRBJ2-1, with D possibly matching TRBD2 (5 bases). Germline V gives CDR1 SEHNR, CDR2 FQNEAQ (reference sequence). The CDR3 runs 14 residues. Trimming removed 4 bases from V and 8 bases from J, with 15 bases in between. CDR3 loop: CASSSRRGWDEQFF. CDR3 coding DNA: TGTGCCAGCAGCTCCCGGAGAGGGTGGGATGAGCAGTTCTTC.

The V call is TRBV20-1, the J call TRBJ2-7; 7 positions agree with TRBD2. Germline V gives CDR1 DFQATT, CDR2 SNEGSKA (reference sequence). The CDR3 loop spans 13 amino acids. Germline trimming cut 2 bases from V and 5 bases from J; bases unmatched to any gene: 6. In DNA, the CDR3 is TGCAGTGCTAGAAACTGGGGAGGGAACGAGCAGTACTTC. Translating gives CSARNWGGNEQYF.

The genes are TRBV6-4 and TRBJ2-3, with D perhaps TRBD1 or TRBD2 (6 bases each). This CDR3 contains 14 residues. In germline, CDR1 is MRHNA, CDR2 SNTAGT. Deletions cut 11 bases from V and 0 bases from J, with 15 bases between. The CDR3 reads CAPGAEKSTDTQYF. The DNA of the CDR3 is TGTGCCCCGGGGGCGGAGAAGAGCACAGATACGCAGTATTTT.

The rearrangement joins TRBV25-1 to TRBJ1-5; D is perhaps TRBD1 (5 bases). V gave up 2 bases and J gave up 4 bases, with 9 bases separating them. Germline-derived CDR1 and CDR2 are MGHDK and SYGVNS. The CDR3 has 14 amino acids. This CDR3 reads CASSEGAENQPQHF. The CDR3 DNA is TGTGCCAGCAGTGAAGGGGCCGAAAATCAGCCCCAGCATTTT.

The J gene is TRBJ2-3, the V gene TRBV19, with no clear D. This CDR3 has 13 amino acids. V lost 3 bases and J lost 6, with 10 bases in between. In germline, CDR1 is LNHDA, CDR2 SQIVND (reference sequence). Here the CDR3 DNA reads TGTGCCAGTAGTATCCTGGGTGGCGATACGCAGTATTTT. Translation: CASSILGGDTQYF.

The chain is built from TRBV19 and TRBJ2-1, with 12 bases identical to TRBD2. This CDR3 contains 24 residues. The V gene end was trimmed by 0 bases and the J gene end by 4 bases; junction bases not matched to a gene: 25. Germline V gene data show CDR1 as LNHDA and CDR2 as SQIVND (reference sequence). The CDR3 here is CASSIDLLSTDGASSGGDYNEQFF. The CDR3 nucleotides are TGTGCCAGTAGTATAGATCTCCTATCTACGGACGGAGCTTCTAGCGGGGGGGATTACAATGAGCAGTTCTTC.

The V call is TRBV5-6, the J call TRBJ2-3, with 9 bases fitting TRBD1. V lost 3 bases to trimming and J lost 5 bases; unmatched junction nucleotides: 10. This CDR3 spans 16 amino acids. CDR1 and CDR2 (germline): SGHDT, YYEEEE. CDR3 DNA sequence: TGTGCCAGCAGCTCAGCCACAGGGGGCAAAGAAGATACGCAGTATTTT. Its protein product is CASSSATGGKEDTQYF.